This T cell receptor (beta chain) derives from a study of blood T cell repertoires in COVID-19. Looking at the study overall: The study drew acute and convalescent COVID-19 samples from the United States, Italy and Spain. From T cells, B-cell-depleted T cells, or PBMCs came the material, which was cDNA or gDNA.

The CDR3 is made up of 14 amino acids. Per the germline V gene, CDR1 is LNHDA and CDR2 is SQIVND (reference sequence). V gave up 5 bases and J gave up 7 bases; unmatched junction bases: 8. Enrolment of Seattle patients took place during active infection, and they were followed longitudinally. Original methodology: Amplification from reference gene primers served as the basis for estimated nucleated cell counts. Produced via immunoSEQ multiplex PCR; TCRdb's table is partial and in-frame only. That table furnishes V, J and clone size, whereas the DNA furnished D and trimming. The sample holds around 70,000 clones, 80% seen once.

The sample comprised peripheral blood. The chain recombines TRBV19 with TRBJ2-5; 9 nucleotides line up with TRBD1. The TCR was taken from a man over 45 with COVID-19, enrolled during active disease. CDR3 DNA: TGTGCCAGTAGTCCCGCCGGGACAGGGTGGACCCAGTACTTC. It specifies CASSPAGTGWTQYF. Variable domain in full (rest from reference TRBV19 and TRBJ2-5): DGGITQSPKYLFRKEGQNVTLSCEQNLNHDAMYWYRQDPGQGLRLIYYSQIVNDFQKGDIAEGYSVSREKKESFPLTVTSAQKNPTAFYLCASSPAGTGWTQYFGPGTRLLVL.